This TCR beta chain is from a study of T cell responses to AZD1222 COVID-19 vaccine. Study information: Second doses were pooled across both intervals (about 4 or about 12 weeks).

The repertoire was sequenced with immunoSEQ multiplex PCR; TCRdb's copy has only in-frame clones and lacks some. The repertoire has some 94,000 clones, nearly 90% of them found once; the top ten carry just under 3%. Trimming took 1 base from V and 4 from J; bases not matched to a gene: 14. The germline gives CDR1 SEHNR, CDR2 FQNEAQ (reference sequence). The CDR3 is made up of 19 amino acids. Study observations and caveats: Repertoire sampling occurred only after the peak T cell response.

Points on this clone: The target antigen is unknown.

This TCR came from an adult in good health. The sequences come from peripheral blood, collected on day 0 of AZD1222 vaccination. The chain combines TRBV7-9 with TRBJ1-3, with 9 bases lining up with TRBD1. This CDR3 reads CASSLVPGQGMNAGNTIYF. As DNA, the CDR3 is TGTGCCAGCAGCTTAGTTCCGGGACAGGGTATGAATGCCGGAAACACCATATATTTT.